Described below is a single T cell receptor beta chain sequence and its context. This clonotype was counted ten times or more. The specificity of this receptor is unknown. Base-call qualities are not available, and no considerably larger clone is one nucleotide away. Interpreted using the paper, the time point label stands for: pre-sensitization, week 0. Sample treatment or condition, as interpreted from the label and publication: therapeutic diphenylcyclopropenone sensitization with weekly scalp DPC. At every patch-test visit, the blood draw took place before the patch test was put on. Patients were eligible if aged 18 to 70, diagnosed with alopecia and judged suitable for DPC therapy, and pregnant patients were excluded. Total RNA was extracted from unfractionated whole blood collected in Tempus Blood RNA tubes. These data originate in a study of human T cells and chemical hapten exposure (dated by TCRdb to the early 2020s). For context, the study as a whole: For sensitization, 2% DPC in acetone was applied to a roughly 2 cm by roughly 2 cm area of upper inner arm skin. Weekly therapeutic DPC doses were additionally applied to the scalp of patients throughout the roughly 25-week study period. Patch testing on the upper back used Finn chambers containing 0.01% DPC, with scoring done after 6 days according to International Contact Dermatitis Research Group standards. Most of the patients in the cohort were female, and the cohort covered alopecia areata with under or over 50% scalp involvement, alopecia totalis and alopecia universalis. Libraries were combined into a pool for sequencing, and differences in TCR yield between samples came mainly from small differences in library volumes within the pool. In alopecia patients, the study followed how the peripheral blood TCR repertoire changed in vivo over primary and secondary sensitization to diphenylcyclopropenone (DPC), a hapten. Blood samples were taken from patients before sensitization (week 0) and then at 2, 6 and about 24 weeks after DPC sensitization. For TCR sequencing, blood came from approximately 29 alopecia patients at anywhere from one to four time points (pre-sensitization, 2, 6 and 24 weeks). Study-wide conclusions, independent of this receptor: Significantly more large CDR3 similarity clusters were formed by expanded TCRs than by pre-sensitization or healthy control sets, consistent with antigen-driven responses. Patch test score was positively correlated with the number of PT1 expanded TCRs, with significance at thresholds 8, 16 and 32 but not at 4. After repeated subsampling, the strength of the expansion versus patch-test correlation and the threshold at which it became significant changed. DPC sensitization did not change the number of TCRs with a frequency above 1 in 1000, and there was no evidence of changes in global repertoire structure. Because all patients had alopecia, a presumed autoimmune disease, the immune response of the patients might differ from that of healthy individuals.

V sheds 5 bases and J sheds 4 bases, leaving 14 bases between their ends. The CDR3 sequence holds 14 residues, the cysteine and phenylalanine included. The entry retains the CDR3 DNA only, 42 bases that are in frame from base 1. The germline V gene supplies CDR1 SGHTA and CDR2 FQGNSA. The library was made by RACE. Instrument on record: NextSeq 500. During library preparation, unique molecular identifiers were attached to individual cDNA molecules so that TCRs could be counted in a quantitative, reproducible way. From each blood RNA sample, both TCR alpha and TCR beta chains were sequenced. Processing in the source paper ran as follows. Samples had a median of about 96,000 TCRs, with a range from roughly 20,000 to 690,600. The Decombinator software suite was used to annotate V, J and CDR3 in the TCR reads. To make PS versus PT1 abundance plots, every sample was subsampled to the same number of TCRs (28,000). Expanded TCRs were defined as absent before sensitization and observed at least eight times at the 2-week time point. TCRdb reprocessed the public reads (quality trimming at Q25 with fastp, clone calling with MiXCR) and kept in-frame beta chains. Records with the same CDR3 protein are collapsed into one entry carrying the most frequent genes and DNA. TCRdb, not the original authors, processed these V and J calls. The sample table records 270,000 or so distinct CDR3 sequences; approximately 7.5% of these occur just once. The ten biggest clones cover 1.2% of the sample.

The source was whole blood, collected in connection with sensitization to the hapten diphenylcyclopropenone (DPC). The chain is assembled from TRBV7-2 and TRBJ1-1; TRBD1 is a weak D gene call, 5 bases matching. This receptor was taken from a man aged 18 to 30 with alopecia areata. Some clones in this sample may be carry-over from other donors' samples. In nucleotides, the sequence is TGTGCCAGCAGCCTCAAACAGGTTACCACTGAAGCTTTCTTT. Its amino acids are CASSLKQVTTEAFF.